A single sample gave rise to the 20 T cell receptor beta chains below, sequenced in a study of blood T cell repertoires in COVID-19 (dated by TCRdb to 2019 to 2021). Receptor amplification or capture employed the immunoSEQ multiplex PCR assay. TCRdb stores this immuneACCESS table with in-frame sequences only. Part of the clones is absent; in the studies checked, under half of the shortfall reflects unresolved V genes, and no reason is known for the rest. The sample table shows roughly 350,000 clones, and 92% are seen once. The ten largest clonotypes hold roughly 20% of the sample. What was sequenced was PBMCs or T cells enriched from blood (not recorded which). The origin of the receptors is a woman in her twenties or thirties who had recovered from COVID-19.

The chain links TRBV6-2 or TRBV6-3 to TRBJ1-5; TRBD1 agrees at 9 bases. The germline V gene has CDR1 MNHEY and CDR2 SVGEGT. Trimming cost V 5 bases and J 6 bases; bases outside gene matches: 8. This CDR3 contains 15 residues. Here the CDR3 reads CASSTGRTGVQPQHF. As DNA, the CDR3 is TGTGCCAGCAGTACGGGCCGGACAGGGGTTCAGCCCCAGCATTTT.

This clone appeared once. The chain links TRBV9 to TRBJ2-7, with 8 bases lining up with TRBD2. Per the germline V gene, CDR1 is SGDLS and CDR2 is YYNGEE. The V gene end was trimmed by 4 bases and the J gene end by 3 bases; junction bases not matched to a gene: 6. The CDR3 runs to 14 residues. For the CDR3, the DNA is TGTGCCAGCAGCCCCCGGACTAGCTTCTACGAGCAGTACTTC. Its protein is CASSPRTSFYEQYF.

The rearrangement links TRBV18 to TRBJ1-2; TRBD1 matches at 7 bases. The germline gives CDR1 KGHSH, CDR2 LQKENI. V lost 4 bases, J lost 1 base, and 6 bases stayed unmatched. The CDR3 is made up of 15 amino acids. CDR3 in DNA: TGTGCCAGCTCACGGGGACAGAACCTTAACTATGGCTACACCTTC. The encoded protein is CASSRGQNLNYGYTF.

This clone appeared once. This chain uses TRBV3-1 (or the pseudogene TRBV3-2) with TRBJ2-1; 7 bases match TRBD2. The CDR3 covers 13 residues. The J segment lost 7 bases and the V segment lost 4 bases, leaving 4 bases of the junction unmatched. CDR1 is LGHDT, CDR2 YNNKEL, per germline (reference sequence). CDR3 region: CASSRAGVNEQFF. CDR3 DNA sequence: TGTGCCAGCAGCCGCGCGGGGGTAAATGAGCAGTTCTTC.

The V call is TRBV2, the J call TRBJ2-3, with 7 bases fitting TRBD1. The CDR3 is made up of 13 amino acids. J gave up 6 bases and V 6 bases, and 6 bases lay outside the gene matches. The germline CDR1 and CDR2 sequences are SNHLY and FYNNEI. The CDR3 reads CASSLDRDDTQYF. CDR3 nucleotide sequence: TGTGCCAGCAGCCTAGACAGGGACGATACGCAGTATTTT.

This rearrangement joins TRBV9 to TRBJ2-1; possible D gene TRBD2, 5 bases. Trimming cost V 2 bases and J 10 bases, with 19 bases left between them. This CDR3 has 15 amino acids. Germline values: CDR1 SGDLS, CDR2 YYNGEE. Written as DNA, the CDR3 is TGTGCCAGCAGCGTCTCCCTCCTTCGGGATTGGGAGCAGTTCTTC. Protein: CASSVSLLRDWEQFF.

The rearrangement uses TRBV7-2 and TRBJ2-3, with 12 bases identical to TRBD2. Germline V gene sequence: CDR1 SGHTA, CDR2 FQGNSA. The V gene end was trimmed by 3 bases and the J gene end by 4 bases; junction bases not matched to a gene: 8. The length of the CDR3 is 17 residues. DNA of the CDR3: TGTGCCAGCAGCTTTAGGCTAGCGGGGGGGCTCGCAGATACGCAGTATTTT. Amino acids: CASSFRLAGGLADTQYF.

This rearrangement joins TRBV3-1 (or the pseudogene TRBV3-2) to TRBJ1-1; no clear D gene. CDR3 length equals 14 residues. CDR1 and CDR2 from the germline V gene are LGHDT and YNNKEL (reference sequence). Trimming removed 0 bases from V and 4 bases from J, with 9 bases in between. The CDR3 region is CASSQDLRSTEAFF. The CDR3 DNA reads as TGTGCCAGCAGCCAAGATTTGCGGTCCACTGAAGCTTTCTTT.

This sequence joins TRBV5-4 and TRBJ2-7, with 12 bases identical to TRBD2. The junction had 4 bases not matched to a gene; V was cut back by 0 bases and J by 6 bases. CDR3 length equals 15 residues. CDR1 is SGHNT, CDR2 YYREEE, per germline (reference sequence). The CDR3 here is CASSLDLAGGREQYF. As DNA, the CDR3 is TGTGCCAGCAGCTTGGACCTAGCGGGGGGGCGCGAGCAGTACTTC.

This rearrangement joins TRBV4-1 to TRBJ2-4, with D possibly matching TRBD2 (6 bases). The CDR3 runs to 14 residues. Trimming removed 4 bases at V and 12 bases at J, with 19 bases between. The germline CDR1 and CDR2 sequences are MGHRA and YSYEKL. This CDR3 reads CASSPTGSPNPQYF. The CDR3, as DNA: TGCGCCAGCAGCCCAACCGGGAGTCCCAACCCTCAGTACTTC.

The V gene is TRBV6-5, the J gene TRBJ2-7; possibly TRBD1 for D (5 bases). The ends were cut back, 6 bases at V and 3 bases at J, with 15 bases in the middle. The CDR3 contains 14 residues. Germline CDR1 is MNHEY and CDR2 is SVGAGI. CDR3: CASSPPGKSYEQYF. CDR3 bases: TGTGCCAGCAGCCCCCCAGGGAAAAGCTACGAGCAGTACTTC.

The chain carries TRBV28 and TRBJ1-5; tentatively, D is TRBD1 (6 bases). Trimming removed 2 bases from V and 1 base from J, with 15 bases in between. The germline gives CDR1 MDHEN, CDR2 SYDVKM. This CDR3 comprises 17 residues. The DNA of the CDR3 is TGTGCCAGCAGTTTAGGGTCTCGAGGGGGAAGCAATCAGCCCCAGCATTTT. It translates to CASSLGSRGGSNQPQHF.

The V call is TRBV14, the J call TRBJ2-3, with D possibly TRBD1 on 5 matching bases. Germline assignment: CDR1 SGHDN and CDR2 FVKESK. The CDR3 loop spans 13 amino acids. V gave up 1 base and J gave up 8 bases, with 10 bases separating them. CDR3 amino acids: CASSQGGVGTQYF. CDR3 sequence (DNA): TGTGCCAGCAGCCAAGGGGGCGTGGGTACGCAGTATTTT.

This clone has only one observation. The gene calls are TRBV27 and TRBJ1-1; the match to TRBD1 covers 8 bases. The germline CDR1 and CDR2 sequences are MNHEY and SMNVEV (reference sequence). Unmatched junction bases numbered 13, after V lost 8 bases and J lost 11 bases. This CDR3 contains 13 residues. The CDR3 DNA follows: TGTGCCAGCCAGTGGGACAGGACCTCGAGGGCTTTCTTT. Translating it yields CASQWDRTSRAFF.

The J gene is TRBJ1-4, the V gene TRBV3-1 (or the pseudogene TRBV3-2); maybe TRBD1 (5 bases). CDR3 length: 16 amino acids. V was cut by 0 bases and J by 0 bases, with 8 bases left in between. Germline CDR1 is LGHDT and CDR2 is YNNKEL (reference sequence). The CDR3 coding sequence is TGTGCCAGCAGCCAAGATTCAGGGACAACTAATGAAAAACTGTTTTTT. This gives the protein CASSQDSGTTNEKLFF.

The count of this clone is one. This chain links TRBV19 with TRBJ2-3; tentatively, D is TRBD1 (6 bases). Germline-derived CDR1 and CDR2 are LNHDA and SQIVND (reference sequence). The CDR3 sequence is 16 residues long. V lost 4 bases and J lost 3, with 17 bases in between. In DNA, the CDR3 is TGTGCCAGTAGTACACGGGTCGGTCAGGGGACAGATACGCAGTATTTT. Its translation is CASSTRVGQGTDTQYF.

The chain links TRBV6-5 to TRBJ2-7, with D possibly TRBD2 on 5 matching bases. The V end lost 6 bases, the J end lost 6 bases, and 15 bases lay between the germline ends. The CDR3 runs 13 residues. Germline V CDR1 and CDR2: MNHEY, SVGAGI. In nucleotides, the CDR3 is TGTGCCAGCAGGCCGGACTTGGCCGCCGAGCAGTACTTC. This gives the protein CASRPDLAAEQYF.

The chain links TRBV11-2 to TRBJ2-6; 7 nucleotides agree with TRBD2. After removal of 2 bases from V and 3 bases from J, the junction contained 10 bases not matched to a gene. The germline gives CDR1 SGHAT, CDR2 FQNNGV. The CDR3 has 18 residues. The CDR3 region is CASSLNMGSGVGANVLTF. The CDR3 DNA reads TGTGCCAGCAGCTTAAACATGGGGAGCGGGGTTGGGGCCAACGTCCTGACTTTC.

This clone was observed once. The chain uses TRBV2 and TRBJ2-1, with 8 nucleotides matching TRBD2. Germline loops: CDR1 SNHLY, CDR2 FYNNEI. CDR3 length: 14 residues. Trimming at V came to 3 bases and at J to 9 bases, leaving 7 bases not matched to a gene. CDR3 in amino acids: CASSEGLVLTEQFF. CDR3 nucleotides: TGTGCCAGCAGTGAGGGACTAGTTTTAACTGAGCAGTTCTTC.

The chain couples TRBV19 to TRBJ2-7; TRBD2 might be the D (5 bases). Germline assignment: CDR1 LNHDA and CDR2 SQIVND (reference sequence). The CDR3 is 13 amino acids. Trimming shortened V by 5 bases and J by 3 bases, and 11 bases separated the two germline ends. In DNA form, the CDR3 reads TGTGCCAGTAGTGCGGGTCGCGGCTACGAGCAGTACTTC. Residues: CASSAGRGYEQYF.